This TCR beta chain was recovered during a study of Ad26.COV2.S vaccination and SARS-CoV-2 variants. Study details: Participant was drawn from the COV1001 Ad26.COV2.S trial arm. Once or twice, 56 days apart, Ad26.COV2.S was delivered intramuscularly.

Documented treatment: roughly 20 received Ad26.COV2.S at low or high dose, single or two shots; roughly 5 received placebo; per-sample allocation not given. Vaccine and placebo recipients were sampled on day 63 after the first injection. Profiling relied on immunoSEQ multiplex PCR, and the TCRdb table lists in-frame clones only, not all of them. The sample yields about 400,000 clones, about 80% seen once. Trimming pared 1 base from V and 0 bases from J, leaving 3 bases between. This CDR3 comprises 13 residues. Germline CDR1 and CDR2: SGHVS and FNYEAQ. The clonotype originates from a person between 18 and 65 years old who received the Ad26.COV2.S COVID-19 vaccine or a placebo. The V call is TRBV7-6, the J call TRBJ1-1; unclear D gene. The sequenced sample was peripheral blood, obtained in a trial of Ad26.COV2.S vaccine versus placebo. The DNA for the CDR3 is TGTGCCAGCAGCTTAGTAGTGAACACTGAAGCTTTCTTT. Amino acid sequence: CASSLVVNTEAFF.